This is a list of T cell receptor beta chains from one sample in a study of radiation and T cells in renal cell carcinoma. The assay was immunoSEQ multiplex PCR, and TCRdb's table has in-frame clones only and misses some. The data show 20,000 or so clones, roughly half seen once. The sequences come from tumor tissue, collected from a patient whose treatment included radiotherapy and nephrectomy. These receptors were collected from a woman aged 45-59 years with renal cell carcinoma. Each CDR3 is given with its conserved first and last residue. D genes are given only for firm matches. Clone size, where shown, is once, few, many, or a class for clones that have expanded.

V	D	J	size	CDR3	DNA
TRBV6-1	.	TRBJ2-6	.	CASSDPGTRSLSGANVLTF	TGTGCCAGCAGTGACCCCGGGACCAGATCCCTCTCTGGGGCCAACGTCCTGACTTTC
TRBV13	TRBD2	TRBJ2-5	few	CASSLGPSGGLYQETQYF	TGTGCCAGCAGCTTAGGCCCTAGCGGGGGCCTCTACCAAGAGACCCAGTACTTC
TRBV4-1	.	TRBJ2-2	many	CASSPRGGAELTGELFF	TGCGCCAGCAGCCCTCGAGGGGGAGCGGAGCTCACCGGGGAGCTGTTTTTT
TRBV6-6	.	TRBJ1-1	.	CASSYSQTNREAFF	TGTGCCAGCAGTTACTCCCAGACAAATAGGGAAGCTTTCTTT
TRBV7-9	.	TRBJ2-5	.	CASSASWTPQETQYF	TGTGCCAGCAGTGCGAGTTGGACACCCCAAGAGACCCAGTACTTC
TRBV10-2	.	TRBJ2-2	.	CASSVLRDSLTTGELFF	TGCGCCAGCAGTGTATTGCGGGACTCGTTGACTACCGGGGAGCTGTTTTTT
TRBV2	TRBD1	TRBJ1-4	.	CASSGGQGEKTNEKLFF	TGTGCCAGCAGTGGGGGACAGGGCGAAAAGACTAATGAAAAACTGTTTTTT
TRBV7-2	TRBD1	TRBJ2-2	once	CASSLHRTGGRTGELFF	TGTGCCAGCAGCTTGCACCGGACAGGGGGAAGGACCGGGGAGCTGTTTTTT
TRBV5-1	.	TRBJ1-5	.	CASSLGGRINQPQHF	TGCGCCAGCAGCTTGGGGGGACGTATTAATCAGCCCCAGCATTTT
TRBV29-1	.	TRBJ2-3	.	CSVEDSTRAADTQYF	TGCAGCGTTGAAGACAGTACTAGGGCGGCAGATACGCAGTATTTT
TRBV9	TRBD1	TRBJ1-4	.	CASSVGQGASEKLFF	TGTGCCAGCAGCGTGGGACAGGGGGCAAGTGAAAAACTGTTTTTT
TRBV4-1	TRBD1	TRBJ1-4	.	CASSQGQGATNEKLFF	TGCGCCAGCAGCCAAGGGCAGGGGGCGACTAATGAAAAACTGTTTTTT
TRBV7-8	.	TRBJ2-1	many	CASSVPAPEQFF	TGTGCCAGCAGCGTCCCGGCGCCCGAGCAGTTCTTC
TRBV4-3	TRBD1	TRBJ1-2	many	CASSQDRTGQGYGYTF	TGCGCCAGCAGCCAAGACAGGACGGGACAGGGATATGGCTACACCTTC
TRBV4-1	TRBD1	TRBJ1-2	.	CASSLSRTGANYGYTF	TGCGCCAGCAGTCTTTCCAGGACAGGTGCTAACTATGGCTACACCTTC
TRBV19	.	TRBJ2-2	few	CASNRQVSNTGELFF	TGTGCCAGTAACAGACAGGTCTCGAACACCGGGGAGCTGTTTTTT
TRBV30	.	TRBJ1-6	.	CAWSVSVNSSPLHF	TGTGCCTGGAGTGTGTCGGTGAATTCTTCACCCCTCCACTTT
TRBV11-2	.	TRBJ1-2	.	CASSVTGSGYGYTF	TGTGCCAGCAGCGTCACAGGGTCGGGCTATGGCTACACCTTC
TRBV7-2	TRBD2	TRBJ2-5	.	CASSLWASGGAGRQETQYF	TGTGCCAGCAGCTTATGGGCTAGCGGGGGGGCCGGTCGACAAGAGACCCAGTACTTC
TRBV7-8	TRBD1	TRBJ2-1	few	CASSSSGGQGYNEQFF	TGTGCCAGCAGCTCTTCCGGGGGACAGGGTTACAATGAGCAGTTCTTC
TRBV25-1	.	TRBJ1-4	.	CASSEGRMNEKLFF	TGTGCCAGCAGTGAAGGGAGGATGAATGAAAAACTGTTTTTT
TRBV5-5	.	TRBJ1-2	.	CASSSRWEVAYGYTF	TGTGCCAGCAGCTCCCGGTGGGAGGTGGCCTATGGCTACACCTTC
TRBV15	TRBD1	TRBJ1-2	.	CATNPGQEYYGYTF	TGTGCCACCAATCCGGGACAGGAGTACTATGGCTACACCTTC
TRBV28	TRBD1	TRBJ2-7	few	CASSLSQSPGQGVW	TGTGCCAGCAGTTTATCCCAATCACCGGGACAGGGGGTATGG
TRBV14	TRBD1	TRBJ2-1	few	CASSSQGMINEQFF	TGTGCCAGCAGCTCACAGGGGATGATCAATGAGCAGTTCTTC
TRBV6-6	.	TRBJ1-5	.	CASSYLGDQPQHF	TGTGCCAGCAGTTACTTGGGCGATCAGCCCCAGCATTTT
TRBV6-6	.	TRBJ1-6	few	CASSSRPNSPLHF	TGTGCCAGCAGTTCACGACCCAATTCACCCCTCCACTTT
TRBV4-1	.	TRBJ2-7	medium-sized	CASSFPGANVYEQYF	TGCGCCAGCAGCTTTCCGGGCGCAAACGTCTACGAGCAGTACTTC
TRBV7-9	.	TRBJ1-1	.	CASSLSGVTEAFF	TGTGCCAGCAGCTTATCAGGGGTCACTGAAGCTTTCTTT
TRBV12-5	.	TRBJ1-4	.	CASGSTSATNEKLFF	TGTGCTAGTGGCTCCACCAGTGCAACTAATGAAAAACTGTTTTTT
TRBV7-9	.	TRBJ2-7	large	CASSFLEQGYEQYF	TGTGCCAGCAGCTTTTTAGAACAGGGCTACGAGCAGTACTTC
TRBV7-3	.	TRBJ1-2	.	CASSLAIRGSYGYTF	TGTGCCAGCAGCTTGGCCATTCGGGGAAGCTATGGCTACACCTTC
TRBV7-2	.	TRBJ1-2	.	CASSSRQLANYGYTF	TGTGCCAGCAGCTCAAGACAGTTAGCTAACTATGGCTACACCTTC
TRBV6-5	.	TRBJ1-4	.	CASSRSREKLFF	TGTGCCAGCAGCCGAAGTAGGGAAAAACTGTTTTTT
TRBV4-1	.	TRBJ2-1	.	CASSQGGVGDNEQFF	TGCGCCAGCAGCCAAGGTGGGGTTGGGGACAATGAGCAGTTCTTC
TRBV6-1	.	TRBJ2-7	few	CAGGTTEETPPMDF	TGTGCCGGCGGGACGACAGAAGAAACCCCGCCTATGGACTTC
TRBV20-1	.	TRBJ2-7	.	CSARDPFGYF	TGCAGTGCTAGAGACCCCTTTGGGTACTTC
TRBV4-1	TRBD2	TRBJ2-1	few	CASSLSSLAAYNEQFF	TGCGCCAGCAGCCTCTCGTCTCTAGCGGCTTACAATGAGCAGTTCTTC
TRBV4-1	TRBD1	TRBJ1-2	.	CASSQAPTGTLGGYTF	TGCGCCAGCAGCCAAGCCCCGACAGGGACTCTTGGCGGCTACACCTTC
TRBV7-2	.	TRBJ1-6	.	CASSLTPGSYNSPLHF	TGTGCCAGCAGCTTAACCCCCGGATCCTATAATTCACCCCTCCACTTT
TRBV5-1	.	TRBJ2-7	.	CASSFPAAGYEQYF	TGCGCCAGCAGCTTTCCGGCGGCCGGATACGAGCAGTACTTC
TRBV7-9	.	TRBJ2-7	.	CASSLGRDEQYF	TGTGCCAGCAGCTTAGGGAGGGACGAGCAGTACTTC
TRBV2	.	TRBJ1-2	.	CASSVPSFYGYTF	TGTGCCAGCAGCGTTCCGTCCTTCTATGGCTACACCTTC
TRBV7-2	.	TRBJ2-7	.	CASSLVGDSSYEQYF	TGTGCCAGCAGCTTAGTTGGGGATAGCTCCTACGAGCAGTACTTC
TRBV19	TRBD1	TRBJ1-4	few	CASRTPGGREKLFF	TGTGCCAGTAGGACCCCAGGGGGAAGAGAAAAACTGTTTTTT
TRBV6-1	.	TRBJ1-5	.	CASSESNSNNQPQHF	TGTGCCAGCAGTGAATCCAACAGTAATAATCAGCCCCAGCATTTT
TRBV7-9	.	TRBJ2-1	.	CASRPAPGEQFF	TGTGCCAGCAGGCCCGCCCCGGGTGAGCAGTTCTTC